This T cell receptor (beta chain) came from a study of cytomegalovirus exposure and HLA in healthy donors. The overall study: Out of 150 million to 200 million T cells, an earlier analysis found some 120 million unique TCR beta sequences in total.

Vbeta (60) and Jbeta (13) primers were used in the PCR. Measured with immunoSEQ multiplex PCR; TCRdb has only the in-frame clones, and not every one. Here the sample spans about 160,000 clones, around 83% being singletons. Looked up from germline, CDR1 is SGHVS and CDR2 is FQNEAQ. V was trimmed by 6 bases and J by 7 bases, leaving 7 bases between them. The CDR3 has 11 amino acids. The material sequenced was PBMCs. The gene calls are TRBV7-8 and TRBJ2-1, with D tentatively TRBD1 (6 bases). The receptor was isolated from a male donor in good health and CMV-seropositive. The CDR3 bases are TGTGCCAGCAGTACAGGGAATGAGCAGTTCTTC. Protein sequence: CASSTGNEQFF.